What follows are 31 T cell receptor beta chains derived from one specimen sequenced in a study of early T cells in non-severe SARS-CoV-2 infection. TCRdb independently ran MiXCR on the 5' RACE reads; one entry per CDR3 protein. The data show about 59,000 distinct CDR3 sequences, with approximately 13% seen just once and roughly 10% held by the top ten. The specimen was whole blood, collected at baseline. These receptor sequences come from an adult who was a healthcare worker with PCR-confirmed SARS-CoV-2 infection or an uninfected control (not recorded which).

The CDR3 spells CASSDNRHRSSYEQYF. The CDR3 region has the DNA TGTGCCAGCAGTGATAACAGGCATAGGTCCTCCTACGAGCAGTACTTC. The chain has TRBV25-1 and TRBJ2-7, with a tentative D call TRBD1 (5 bases). The CDR3 totals 16 residues. Germline V gene sequence: CDR1 MGHDK, CDR2 SYGVNS. With 3 bases removed from V and 0 bases from J, the gap between germline ends came to 15 bases.

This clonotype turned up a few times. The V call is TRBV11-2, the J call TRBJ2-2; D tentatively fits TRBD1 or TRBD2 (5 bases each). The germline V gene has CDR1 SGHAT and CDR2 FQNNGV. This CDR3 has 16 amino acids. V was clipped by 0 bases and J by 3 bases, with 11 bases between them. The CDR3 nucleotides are TGTGCCAGCAGCTTAGACGAGGGGCGGTACACCGGGGAGCTGTTTTTT. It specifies CASSLDEGRYTGELFF.

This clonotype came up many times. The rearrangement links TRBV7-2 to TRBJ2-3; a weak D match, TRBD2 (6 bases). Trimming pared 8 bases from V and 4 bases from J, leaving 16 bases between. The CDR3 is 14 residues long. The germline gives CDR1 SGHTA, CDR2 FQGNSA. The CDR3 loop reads CASRRASWADTQYF. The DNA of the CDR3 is TGTGCCAGCCGGAGGGCGTCCTGGGCAGATACGCAGTATTTT.

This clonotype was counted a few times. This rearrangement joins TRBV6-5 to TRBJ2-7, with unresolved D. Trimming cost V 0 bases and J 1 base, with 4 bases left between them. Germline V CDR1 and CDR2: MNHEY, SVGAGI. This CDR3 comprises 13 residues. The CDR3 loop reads CASSYSMSYEQYF. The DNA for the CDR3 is TGTGCCAGCAGTTACTCGATGTCCTACGAGCAGTACTTC.

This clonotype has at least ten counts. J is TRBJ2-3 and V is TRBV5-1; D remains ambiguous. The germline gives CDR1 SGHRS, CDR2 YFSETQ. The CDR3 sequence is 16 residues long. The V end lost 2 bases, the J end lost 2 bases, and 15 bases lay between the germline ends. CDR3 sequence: CASSFRSVVVTDTQYF. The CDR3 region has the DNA TGCGCCAGCAGCTTCAGGTCCGTTGTTGTCACAGATACGCAGTATTTT.

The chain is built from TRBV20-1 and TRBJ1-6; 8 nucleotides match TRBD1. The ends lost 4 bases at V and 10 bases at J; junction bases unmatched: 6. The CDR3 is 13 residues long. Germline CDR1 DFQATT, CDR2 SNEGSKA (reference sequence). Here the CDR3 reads CSAKDRAQSPLHF. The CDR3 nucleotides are TGCAGTGCTAAGGACAGGGCGCAATCACCCCTCCACTTT.

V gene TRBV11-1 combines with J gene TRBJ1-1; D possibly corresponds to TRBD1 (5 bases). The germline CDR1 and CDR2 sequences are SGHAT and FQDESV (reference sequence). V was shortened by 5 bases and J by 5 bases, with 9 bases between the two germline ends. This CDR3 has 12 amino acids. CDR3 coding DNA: TGTGCCAGCAGCCGGGGCCAGACTGAAGCTTTCTTT. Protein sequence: CASSRGQTEAFF. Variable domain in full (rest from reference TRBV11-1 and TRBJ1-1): EAEVAQSPRYKITEKSQAVAFWCDPISGHATLYWYRQILGQGPELLVQFQDESVVDDSQLPKDRFSAERLKGVDSTLKIQPAELGDSAMYLCASSRGQTEAFFGQGTRLTVV.

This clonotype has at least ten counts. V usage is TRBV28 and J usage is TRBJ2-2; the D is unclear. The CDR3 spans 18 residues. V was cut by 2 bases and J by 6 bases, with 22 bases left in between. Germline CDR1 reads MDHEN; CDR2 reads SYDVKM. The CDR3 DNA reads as TGTGCCAGCAGTTTACAAACCGCCCGAGTGGGCCTGTCCGGGGAGCTGTTTTTT. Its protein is CASSLQTARVGLSGELFF.

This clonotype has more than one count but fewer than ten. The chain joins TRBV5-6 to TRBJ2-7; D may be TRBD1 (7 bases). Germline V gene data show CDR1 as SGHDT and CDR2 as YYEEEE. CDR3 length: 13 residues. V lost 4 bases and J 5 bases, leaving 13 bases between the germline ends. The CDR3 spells CASSRQGGNEQYF. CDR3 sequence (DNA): TGTGCCAGCAGCCGACAGGGAGGAAACGAGCAGTACTTC.

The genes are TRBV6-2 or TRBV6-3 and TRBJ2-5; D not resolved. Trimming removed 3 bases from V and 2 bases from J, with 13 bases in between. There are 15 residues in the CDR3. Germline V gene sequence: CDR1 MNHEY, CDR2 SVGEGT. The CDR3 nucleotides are TGTGCCAGCAGTTATCCAGACTCTATTCAAGAGACCCAGTACTTC. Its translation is CASSYPDSIQETQYF.

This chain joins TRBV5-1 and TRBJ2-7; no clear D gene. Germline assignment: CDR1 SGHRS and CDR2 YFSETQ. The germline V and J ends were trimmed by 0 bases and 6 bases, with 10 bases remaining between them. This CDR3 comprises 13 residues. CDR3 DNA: TGCGCCAGCAGCTTGGGGCAGGTTGCCGAGCAGTACTTC. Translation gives CASSLGQVAEQYF.

The CDR3 DNA is TGTGCCATCGCGGGGGTTCAAGAGACCCAGTACTTC. Amino acid sequence: CAIAGVQETQYF. The chain has TRBV10-3 and TRBJ2-5; 7 bases are a match to TRBD2. The CDR3 loop spans 12 amino acids. The germline gives CDR1 ENHRY, CDR2 SYGVKD. Trimming at V came to 8 bases and at J to 2 bases, leaving 2 bases not matched to a gene.

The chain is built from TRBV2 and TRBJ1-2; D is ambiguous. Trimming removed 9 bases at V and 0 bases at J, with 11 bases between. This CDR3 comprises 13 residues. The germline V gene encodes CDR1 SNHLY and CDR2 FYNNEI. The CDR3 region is CARTAGANYGYTF. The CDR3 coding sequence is TGTGCCAGAACTGCGGGAGCTAACTATGGCTACACCTTC.

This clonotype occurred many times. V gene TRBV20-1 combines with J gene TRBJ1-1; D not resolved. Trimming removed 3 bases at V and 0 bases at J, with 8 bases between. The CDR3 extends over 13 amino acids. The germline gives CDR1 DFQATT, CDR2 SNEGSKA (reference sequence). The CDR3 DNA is TGCAGTGCTAGCACGCAGATGAACACTGAAGCTTTCTTT. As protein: CSASTQMNTEAFF.

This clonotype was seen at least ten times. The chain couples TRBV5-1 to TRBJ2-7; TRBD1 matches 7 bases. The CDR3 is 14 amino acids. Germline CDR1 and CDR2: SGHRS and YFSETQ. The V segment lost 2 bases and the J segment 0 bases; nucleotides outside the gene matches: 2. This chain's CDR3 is CASSFGDSSYEQYF. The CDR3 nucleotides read TGCGCCAGCAGCTTTGGGGACAGCTCCTACGAGCAGTACTTC.

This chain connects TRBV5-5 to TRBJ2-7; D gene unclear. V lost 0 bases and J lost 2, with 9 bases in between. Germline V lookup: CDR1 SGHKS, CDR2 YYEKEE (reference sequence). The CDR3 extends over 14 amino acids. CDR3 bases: TGTGCCAGCAGCTTGGGCACCACGACCTACGAGCAGTACTTC. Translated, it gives CASSLGTTTYEQYF. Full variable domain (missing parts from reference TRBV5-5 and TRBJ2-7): DAGVTQSPTHLIKTRGQQVTLRCSPISGHKSVSWYQQVLGQGPQFIFQYYEKEERGRGNFPDRFSARQFPNYSSELNVNALLLGDSALYLCASSLGTTTYEQYFGPGTRLTVT.

The CDR3 nucleotides are TGTGCCAGCAGGGTGAGGCGGGAGGGTCCCTACGAGCAGTACTTC. Protein sequence: CASRVRREGPYEQYF. The V call is TRBV4-2, the J call TRBJ2-7, with 9 bases identical to TRBD2. The junction had 8 bases not matched to a gene; V was cut back by 6 bases and J by 2 bases. This CDR3 is 15 amino acids long. In germline, CDR1 is LGHNA, CDR2 YNFKEQ.

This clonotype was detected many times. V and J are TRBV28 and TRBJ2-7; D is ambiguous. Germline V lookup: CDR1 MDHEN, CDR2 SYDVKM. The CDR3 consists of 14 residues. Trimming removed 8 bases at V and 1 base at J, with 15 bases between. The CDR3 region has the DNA TGTGCCAGCGGGCTCCTTAGCAAATCCTACGAGCAGTACTTC. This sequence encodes CASGLLSKSYEQYF.

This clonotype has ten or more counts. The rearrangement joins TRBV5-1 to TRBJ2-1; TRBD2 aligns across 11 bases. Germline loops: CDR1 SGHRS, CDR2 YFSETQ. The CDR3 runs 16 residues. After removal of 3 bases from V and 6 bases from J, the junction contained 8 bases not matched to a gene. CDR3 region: CASSSQPGLAVNEQFF. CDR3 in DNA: TGCGCCAGCAGCTCCCAACCGGGACTAGCGGTCAATGAGCAGTTCTTC.

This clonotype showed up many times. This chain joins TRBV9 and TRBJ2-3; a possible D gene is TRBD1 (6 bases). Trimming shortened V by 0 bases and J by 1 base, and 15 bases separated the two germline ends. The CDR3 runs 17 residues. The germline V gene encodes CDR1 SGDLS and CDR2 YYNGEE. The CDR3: CASSVGTVNWGTDTQYF. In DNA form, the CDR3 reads TGTGCCAGCAGCGTAGGGACAGTAAACTGGGGCACAGATACGCAGTATTTT. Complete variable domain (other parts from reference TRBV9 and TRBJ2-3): DSGVTQTPKHLITATGQRVTLRCSPRSGDLSVYWYQQSLDQGLQFLIQYYNGEERAKGNILERFSAQQFPDLHSELNLSSLELGDSALYFCASSVGTVNWGTDTQYFGPGTRLTVL.

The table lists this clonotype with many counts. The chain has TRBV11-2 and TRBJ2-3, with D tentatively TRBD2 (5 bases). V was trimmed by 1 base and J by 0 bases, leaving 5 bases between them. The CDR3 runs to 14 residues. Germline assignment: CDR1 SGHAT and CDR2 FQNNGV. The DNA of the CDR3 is TGTGCCAGCAGCTTAGCGGGGAGCACAGATACGCAGTATTTT. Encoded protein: CASSLAGSTDTQYF.

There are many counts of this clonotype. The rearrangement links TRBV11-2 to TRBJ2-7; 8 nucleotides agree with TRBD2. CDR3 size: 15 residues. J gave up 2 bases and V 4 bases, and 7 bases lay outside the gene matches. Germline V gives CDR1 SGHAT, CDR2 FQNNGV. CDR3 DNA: TGTGCCAGCAGCTCCTCCCGGGGGGGCCCCTACGAGCAGTACTTC. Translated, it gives CASSSSRGGPYEQYF.

In DNA form, the CDR3 reads TGTGCCAGCAGCTTTACGGGGAACAGGGGGAATAATTCACCCCTCCACTTT. This gives the protein CASSFTGNRGNNSPLHF. This chain joins TRBV5-6 and TRBJ1-6, with TRBD1 matching over 8 bases. This CDR3 is built from 17 residues. V shed 2 bases, J shed 5 bases, and the junction held 9 bases outside the gene matches. Germline CDR1 reads SGHDT; CDR2 reads YYEEEE.

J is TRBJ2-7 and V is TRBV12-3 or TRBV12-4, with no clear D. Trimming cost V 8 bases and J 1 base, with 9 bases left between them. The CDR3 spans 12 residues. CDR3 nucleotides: TGTGCCAGCTCTCGTCGTTCCTACGAGCAGTACTTC. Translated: CASSRRSYEQYF.

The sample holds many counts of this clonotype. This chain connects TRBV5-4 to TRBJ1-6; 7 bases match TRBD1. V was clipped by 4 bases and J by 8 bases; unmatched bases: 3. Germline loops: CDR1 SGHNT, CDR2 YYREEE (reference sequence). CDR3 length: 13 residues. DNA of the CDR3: TGTGCCAGCAGCCCAACAGGGGATTCACCCCTCCACTTT. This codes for CASSPTGDSPLHF.

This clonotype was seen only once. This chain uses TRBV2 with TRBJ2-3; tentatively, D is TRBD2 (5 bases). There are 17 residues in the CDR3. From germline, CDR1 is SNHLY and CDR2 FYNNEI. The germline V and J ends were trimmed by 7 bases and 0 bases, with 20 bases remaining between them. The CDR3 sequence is CASTGNLLPSSTDTQYF. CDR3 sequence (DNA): TGTGCCAGCACGGGGAACCTACTACCATCTAGCACAGATACGCAGTATTTT.

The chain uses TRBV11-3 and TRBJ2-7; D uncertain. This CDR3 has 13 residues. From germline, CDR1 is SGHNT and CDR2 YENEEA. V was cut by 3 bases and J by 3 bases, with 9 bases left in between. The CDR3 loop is CASSFGQIYEQYF. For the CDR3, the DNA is TGTGCCAGCAGCTTCGGCCAAATCTACGAGCAGTACTTC.

The CDR3 is CASRGGATTEAFF. DNA for the CDR3: TGTGCCAGCAGGGGGGGGGCGACCACTGAAGCTTTCTTT. The chain uses TRBV6-5 and TRBJ1-1, with D possibly being TRBD1 (6 bases). The CDR3 consists of 13 residues. Germline V lookup: CDR1 MNHEY, CDR2 SVGAGI. The V end lost 6 bases, the J end lost 4 bases, and 12 bases lay between the germline ends.

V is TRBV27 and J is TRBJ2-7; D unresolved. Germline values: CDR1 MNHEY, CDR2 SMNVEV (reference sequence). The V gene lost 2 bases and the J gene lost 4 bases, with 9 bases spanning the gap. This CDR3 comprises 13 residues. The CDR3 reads CASSLRPYYEQYF. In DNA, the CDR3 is TGTGCCAGCAGTTTAAGGCCCTATTACGAGCAGTACTTC.

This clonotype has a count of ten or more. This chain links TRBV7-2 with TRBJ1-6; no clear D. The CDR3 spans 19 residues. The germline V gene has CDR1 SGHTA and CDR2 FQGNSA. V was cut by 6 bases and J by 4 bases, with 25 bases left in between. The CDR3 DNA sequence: TGTGCCAGCAGACTCGTTCTAAGAGGGAGCCGAGATTATAATTCACCCCTCCACTTT. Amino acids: CASRLVLRGSRDYNSPLHF.

CDR3 coding DNA: TGTGCCAGCAGTTTCAGGGGGACTAATGAAAAACTGTTTTTT. It encodes CASSFRGTNEKLFF. V usage is TRBV12-3 or TRBV12-4 and J usage is TRBJ1-4, with 7 bases that match TRBD1. V was pared by 3 bases and J by 2 bases, with 0 bases of the junction left unmatched. The CDR3 loop spans 14 amino acids.